Each of the 32 T cell receptor beta chains below was sequenced from the same sample in a study of shared clonotypes between healthy human individuals. The data were produced by immunoSEQ multiplex PCR, yet TCRdb's version contains in-frame clones alone and is incomplete. The repertoire holds roughly 2.5 million clones, around nine tenths seen once, with about 0.13% in the top ten. The sequencing input was naive CD4+ T cells sorted from blood. Subset of the sample: CD45RA+ positively selected. These TCRs come from a man between 18 and 29 years old in good health.

The J gene is TRBJ2-1, the V gene TRBV7-9, with 13 nucleotides matching TRBD2. The CDR3 consists of 16 residues. In germline, CDR1 is SEHNR, CDR2 FQNEAQ (reference sequence). J lost 3 bases, V lost 5 bases, and 4 bases had no gene match. DNA for the CDR3: TGTGCCAGCAGCCAGACTAGCGGGGGGAACTACAATGAGCAGTTCTTC. Encoded protein: CASSQTSGGNYNEQFF.

The chain uses TRBV4-2 and TRBJ2-1; D possibly corresponds to TRBD2 (6 bases). CDR1 LGHNA and CDR2 YNFKEQ come from the germline V gene. The CDR3 runs 18 residues. V gave up 3 bases and J gave up 3 bases, with 21 bases separating them. CDR3 sequence reads: CASSQEAAWAGIYNEQFF. The CDR3 DNA sequence: TGTGCCAGCAGCCAGGAAGCCGCCTGGGCGGGGATCTACAATGAGCAGTTCTTC.

This chain connects TRBV5-1 to TRBJ2-5; TRBD1 aligns across 8 bases. Germline loops: CDR1 SGHRS, CDR2 YFSETQ. The CDR3 extends over 16 amino acids. The junction had 13 bases not matched to a gene; V was cut back by 4 bases and J by 5 bases. In DNA form, the CDR3 reads TGCGCCAGCAGCCGTGAAGCAGGGGGCGCGGTGGAGACCCAGTACTTC. It translates to CASSREAGGAVETQYF.

The chain carries TRBV13 and TRBJ2-5; 9 bases match TRBD2. V trimming: 0 bases; J trimming: 4 bases; junction bases outside the gene matches: 0. Germline-derived CDR1 and CDR2 are PRHDT and FYEKMQ (reference sequence). CDR3 length: 14 residues. The CDR3 region has the DNA TGTGCCAGCAGCTTAGGGCGGGGGGGAGAGACCCAGTACTTC. This gives the protein CASSLGRGGETQYF.

The rearrangement joins TRBV2 to TRBJ2-2; D may be TRBD1 or TRBD2 (5 bases each). The V gene's germline CDR1 is SNHLY and CDR2 FYNNEI. The CDR3 extends over 14 amino acids. With 3 bases removed from V and 3 bases from J, the gap between germline ends came to 8 bases. The CDR3 loop is CASSDRGYTGELFF. The CDR3 DNA reads TGTGCCAGCAGTGACCGGGGCTACACCGGGGAGCTGTTTTTT.

A remark on this clone: Compared with germline, one end of the junction differs, possibly owing to a read error. The chain joins TRBV7-7 to TRBJ2-5; 8 bases are a match to TRBD2. This CDR3 comprises 17 residues. Germline V gene data show CDR1 as SSHAT and CDR2 as FNYEAQ (reference sequence). As DNA, the CDR3 is TGTGCTAGCAGCTTATCGCTCAGCGGGAGAAACCAAGAGACCCAGTACTTC. Its protein is CASSLSLSGRNQETQYF.

The V and J genes are TRBV7-2 and TRBJ2-7; D unresolved. In germline, CDR1 is SGHTA, CDR2 FQGNSA. The V gene lost 7 bases and the J gene lost 0 bases, with 25 bases spanning the gap. CDR3 length equals 18 residues. CDR3 region: CASTLPRDSIQPSYEQYF. Here the CDR3 DNA reads TGTGCCAGCACCCTACCGAGAGATTCGATCCAACCCTCCTACGAGCAGTACTTC. Based on the CDR3 plus reference TRBV7-2 and TRBJ2-7, the full variable domain is GAGVSQSPSNKVTEKGKDVELRCDPISGHTALYWYRQSLGQGLEFLIYFQGNSAPDKSGLPSDRFSAERTGGSVSTLTIQRTQQEDSAVYLCASTLPRDSIQPSYEQYFGPGTRLTVT.

This chain links TRBV12-5 with TRBJ2-2, with D uncertain. Germline assignment: CDR1 LGHNT and CDR2 FRNRAP. The length of the CDR3 is 16 residues. V shed 0 bases and J shed 4 bases, with 12 bases lying between them. CDR3 loop: CASGLVGSHTTGELFF. The DNA of the CDR3 is TGTGCTAGTGGTTTGGTAGGCAGCCACACCACCGGGGAGCTGTTTTTT.

The V call is TRBV6-1, the J call TRBJ2-7; D remains unclear. Trimming cost V 7 bases and J 3 bases, with 13 bases left between them. The germline V gene encodes CDR1 MNHNS and CDR2 SASEGT. The CDR3 runs 13 residues. CDR3: CASNHGPNYEQYF. The CDR3 nucleotides read TGTGCCAGCAATCATGGGCCTAACTACGAGCAGTACTTC.

The chain recombines TRBV5-4 with TRBJ2-7; D is undetermined. V was pared by 0 bases and J by 2 bases, with 15 bases between. The germline V gene encodes CDR1 SGHNT and CDR2 YYREEE (reference sequence). CDR3 length: 16 amino acids. CDR3 residues: CASSLDSVAATYEQYF. In DNA, the CDR3 is TGTGCCAGCAGCTTGGACTCCGTGGCAGCGACCTACGAGCAGTACTTC.

The V call is TRBV4-2, the J call TRBJ2-1; 14 nucleotides align to TRBD2. Germline V CDR1 and CDR2: LGHNA, YNFKEQ. V trimming: 2 bases; J trimming: 9 bases; junction bases outside the gene matches: 6. CDR3 length: 16 residues. The CDR3 reads CASSQSGTSGRGEQFF. Written as DNA, the CDR3 is TGTGCCAGCAGCCAATCCGGGACTAGCGGGAGAGGTGAGCAGTTCTTC.

This chain connects TRBV18 to TRBJ1-1; D gene unclear. V lost 5 bases to trimming and J lost 6 bases, with 19 bases between them. This CDR3 contains 15 residues. Germline V CDR1 and CDR2: KGHSH, LQKENI. The CDR3 DNA reads as TGTGCCAGCTCAGCCATGTTGGGAAAGTTTCCTGAAGCTTTCTTT. It encodes CASSAMLGKFPEAFF.

The chain has TRBV19 and TRBJ1-5; D is perhaps TRBD1 (6 bases). In germline, CDR1 is LNHDA, CDR2 SQIVND (reference sequence). The CDR3 sequence is 15 residues long. V lost 5 bases, J lost 0 bases, and 11 bases lay in between. The CDR3 coding sequence is TGTGCCAGTAGTTACAGGGCTTATAGCAATCAGCCCCAGCATTTT. This translates into CASSYRAYSNQPQHF.

The V call is TRBV7-9, the J call TRBJ2-7, with D perhaps given as TRBD1 or TRBD2 (6 bases each). With 1 base removed from V and 3 bases from J, the gap between germline ends came to 13 bases. The CDR3 spans 15 residues. Germline-derived CDR1 and CDR2 are SEHNR and FQNEAQ (reference sequence). The CDR3 region is CASSLGEGGRYEQYF. The CDR3 coding sequence is TGTGCCAGCAGCTTAGGAGAGGGGGGCCGCTACGAGCAGTACTTC.

The chain couples TRBV6-5 to TRBJ1-1, with D uncertain. Germline CDR1 MNHEY, CDR2 SVGAGI. CDR3 length: 15 amino acids. V was clipped by 8 bases and J by 7 bases, with 23 bases between them. The CDR3: CASQAPLYGSHEAFF. As DNA, the CDR3 is TGTGCCAGCCAGGCCCCCCTCTACGGGTCCCATGAAGCTTTCTTT.

This clone was counted a few times. This chain links TRBV6-7 with TRBJ1-5; the match to TRBD1 covers 7 bases. TRBV6-7 is an ORF, and what it does is uncertain. The ends lost 9 bases at V and 3 bases at J; junction bases unmatched: 8. This CDR3 has 14 residues. CDR3 loop: CARLTGLINQPQHF. The CDR3 DNA sequence: TGTGCCAGACTGACAGGGCTTATCAATCAGCCCCAGCATTTT.

The chain links TRBV5-5 to TRBJ2-1; no definite D call. This CDR3 region has 11 residues. Germline CDR1 reads SGHKS; CDR2 reads YYEKEE (reference sequence). V dropped 3 bases and J dropped 4 bases, with 2 bases sitting between them. Written as DNA, the CDR3 is TGTGCCAGCAGCTCTTACAATGAGCAGTTCTTC. It specifies CASSSYNEQFF.

This sequence joins TRBV2 and TRBJ1-2; no reliable D call. The V end was cut by 3 bases, the J end by 3 bases, with 14 bases between. This CDR3 spans 15 amino acids. Germline lookup yields CDR1 SNHLY and CDR2 FYNNEI. CDR3 sequence (DNA): TGTGCCAGCAGTGAGAGACATCCGACGGACTATGGCTACACCTTC. Translated, it gives CASSERHPTDYGYTF.

This clone showed up just a few times. The CDR3 nucleotides are TGTGCCATCAGTGAAAGCAGGGGATCACCCCTCCACTTT. It specifies CAISESRGSPLHF. This rearrangement joins TRBV10-3 to TRBJ1-6, with D maybe TRBD1 (6 bases). This CDR3 comprises 13 residues. Trimming left V 3 bases short and J 10 bases short, with 10 bases between. The germline CDR1 and CDR2 sequences are ENHRY and SYGVKD.

This sequence joins TRBV19 and TRBJ2-3, with a possible D match to TRBD2 (5 bases). V was clipped by 3 bases and J by 2 bases, with 9 bases between them. The CDR3 is 14 residues long. Germline CDR1 is LNHDA and CDR2 is SQIVND (reference sequence). The CDR3 sequence is CASSIARDTDTQYF. In DNA, the CDR3 is TGTGCCAGTAGTATCGCCCGGGACACAGATACGCAGTATTTT. The entire variable domain, with the rest obtained from reference TRBV19 and TRBJ2-3, is as follows: DGGITQSPKYLFRKEGQNVTLSCEQNLNHDAMYWYRQDPGQGLRLIYYSQIVNDFQKGDIAEGYSVSREKKESFPLTVTSAQKNPTAFYLCASSIARDTDTQYFGPGTRLTVL.

The chain recombines TRBV6-1 with TRBJ1-2; 9 bases line up with TRBD1. J gave up 2 bases and V 6 bases, and 7 bases lay outside the gene matches. CDR1 and CDR2 (germline): MNHNS, SASEGT. The length of the CDR3 is 15 residues. The CDR3: CASRQRQGENYGYTF. CDR3 sequence (DNA): TGTGCCAGCAGACAAAGACAGGGGGAGAACTATGGCTACACCTTC.

This clone has just one count. V and J are TRBV30 and TRBJ1-5; D gene unclear. The CDR3 runs 14 residues. The V and J ends lost 6 bases and 0 bases respectively, with 12 bases between them. The V gene's germline CDR1 is GTSNPN and CDR2 SVGIG (reference sequence). The CDR3 loop is CACGSTGSNQPQHF. CDR3 in DNA: TGTGCCTGCGGTTCGACGGGTAGCAATCAGCCCCAGCATTTT.

The rearrangement uses TRBV5-1 and TRBJ2-3, with D perhaps TRBD1 or TRBD2 (6 bases each). This CDR3 region has 15 residues. Per germline, CDR1 SGHRS and CDR2 YFSETQ. V lost 4 bases, J lost 4 bases, and 16 bases lay in between. CDR3 DNA: TGCGCCAGCAGCCAAGGGGGGAAGGAGTCAGATACGCAGTATTTT. As protein: CASSQGGKESDTQYF.

The V gene is TRBV7-2, the J gene TRBJ2-5, with TRBD1 identical over 7 bases. Germline values: CDR1 SGHTA, CDR2 FQGNSA. V gave up 5 bases and J gave up 5 bases; unmatched junction bases: 14. This CDR3 region has 16 residues. CDR3 in amino acids: CASSPRAQGKWETQYF. The CDR3 DNA reads as TGTGCCAGCAGCCCACGGGCACAGGGGAAATGGGAGACCCAGTACTTC. The variable domain in full, completed from reference TRBV7-2 and TRBJ2-5, reads GAGVSQSPSNKVTEKGKDVELRCDPISGHTALYWYRQSLGQGLEFLIYFQGNSAPDKSGLPSDRFSAERTGGSVSTLTIQRTQQEDSAVYLCASSPRAQGKWETQYFGPGTRLLVL.

This chain connects TRBV5-1 to TRBJ1-1; D not certain. Germline values: CDR1 SGHRS, CDR2 YFSETQ. Trimming pared 5 bases from V and 5 bases from J, leaving 7 bases between. This CDR3 is 11 amino acids long. CDR3 sequence reads: CASRGLTEAFF. The CDR3 DNA is TGCGCCAGCAGAGGGCTGACTGAAGCTTTCTTT.

The chain recombines TRBV7-8 with TRBJ2-3; no clear D gene. V was shortened by 1 base and J by 3 bases, with 8 bases between the two germline ends. Germline assignment: CDR1 SGHVS and CDR2 FQNEAQ. This CDR3 has 14 amino acids. CDR3 DNA: TGTGCCAGCAGCTTAGTGGCCCGGACAGATACGCAGTATTTT. This encodes CASSLVARTDTQYF.

The gene calls are TRBV7-2 and TRBJ2-3; maybe TRBD2 (5 bases). Trimming cost V 1 base and J 4 bases, with 15 bases left between them. This CDR3 region has 16 residues. Germline V lookup: CDR1 SGHTA, CDR2 FQGNSA. The CDR3 nucleotides read TGTGCCAGCAGCTTAGTAGGCGCCGGGAACCCAGATACGCAGTATTTT. Translation gives CASSLVGAGNPDTQYF.

V usage is TRBV5-4 and J usage is TRBJ2-7, with 8 bases that match TRBD1. Looked up from germline, CDR1 is SGHNT and CDR2 is YYREEE (reference sequence). After removal of 3 bases from V and 3 bases from J, the junction contained 8 bases not matched to a gene. The CDR3 consists of 15 residues. The CDR3 coding sequence is TGTGCCAGCAGCTCCCCGGACAGGGATAACTACGAGCAGTACTTC. This encodes CASSSPDRDNYEQYF.

The J gene is TRBJ2-1, the V gene TRBV11-3, with 9 bases aligning to TRBD2. Germline V lookup: CDR1 SGHNT, CDR2 YENEEA. J lost 3 bases, V lost 5 bases, and 5 bases had no gene match. This CDR3 region has 15 residues. The CDR3 reads CASSAGGERYNEQFF. The CDR3 DNA sequence: TGTGCCAGCAGCGCGGGAGGGGAGCGCTACAATGAGCAGTTCTTC. Supplemented by reference TRBV11-3 and TRBJ2-1, the full variable domain reads EAGVVQSPRYKIIEKKQPVAFWCNPISGHNTLYWYLQNLGQGPELLIRYENEEAVDDSQLPKDRFSAERLKGVDSTLKIQPAELGDSAVYLCASSAGGERYNEQFFGPGTRLTVL.

This chain uses TRBV4-2 with TRBJ1-4; TRBD1 might be the D (6 bases). CDR1 and CDR2 from the germline V gene are LGHNA and YNFKEQ. V lost 1 base to trimming and J lost 0 bases, with 18 bases between them. This CDR3 spans 19 amino acids. The CDR3 spells CASSQGEQGLAPTNEKLFF. The CDR3 nucleotides read TGTGCCAGCAGCCAAGGGGAACAGGGCCTCGCCCCAACTAATGAAAAACTGTTTTTT.

This sequence joins TRBV6-5 and TRBJ1-3, with D possibly being TRBD1 (6 bases). There are 14 residues in the CDR3. From germline, CDR1 is MNHEY and CDR2 SVGAGI. Trimming stripped 2 bases from V and 4 bases from J, with 9 bases between. This chain's CDR3 is CASSYDRTGNTIYF. CDR3 in DNA: TGTGCCAGCAGTTACGACAGGACAGGAAACACCATATATTTT.

Only one count was recorded for this clone. The sample contains more than one DNA sequence encoding this CDR3. The chain carries TRBV30 and TRBJ2-5; D unclear. V was shortened by 1 base and J by 5 bases, with 5 bases between the two germline ends. The CDR3 runs to 11 residues. The germline CDR1 and CDR2 sequences are GTSNPN and SVGIG (reference sequence). DNA for the CDR3: TGTGCCTGGAGTGAACAGGAGACCCAGTACTTC. This encodes CAWSEQETQYF.